This T cell receptor beta chain was identified in a study of cytomegalovirus exposure and HLA in healthy donors. Trimming left V 5 bases short and J 7 bases short, with 17 bases between. There are 14 residues in the CDR3. Germline loops: CDR1 LNHDA, CDR2 SQIVND (reference sequence). It was with 60 Vbeta and 13 Jbeta primers that the PCR ran. Libraries were prepared by immunoSEQ multiplex PCR; TCRdb keeps only in-frame clonotypes and omits some of them. The sample includes approximately 110,000 clones, around 77% of them seen just once. The clonotype was recovered from a woman in her thirties or forties in good health and CMV-seropositive. Specimen: PBMCs. The chain couples TRBV19 to TRBJ2-5; D might be TRBD1 (6 bases). CDR3 loop: CASSALPQGPTQYF. The CDR3, as DNA: TGTGCCAGTAGTGCGCTCCCACAGGGTCCGACCCAGTACTTC. Full variable domain (rest looked up from reference TRBV19 and TRBJ2-5): DGGITQSPKYLFRKEGQNVTLSCEQNLNHDAMYWYRQDPGQGLRLIYYSQIVNDFQKGDIAEGYSVSREKKESFPLTVTSAQKNPTAFYLCASSALPQGPTQYFGPGTRLLVL.